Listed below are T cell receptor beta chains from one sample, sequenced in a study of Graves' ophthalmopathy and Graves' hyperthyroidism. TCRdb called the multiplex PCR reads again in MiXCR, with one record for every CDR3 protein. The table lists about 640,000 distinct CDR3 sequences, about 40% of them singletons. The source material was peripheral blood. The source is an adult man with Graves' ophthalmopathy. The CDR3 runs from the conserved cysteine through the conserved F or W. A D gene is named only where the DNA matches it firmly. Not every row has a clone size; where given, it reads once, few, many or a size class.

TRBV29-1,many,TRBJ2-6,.,TGCAGCGTTGCCAAGGCAGGGAATACGGGAGGGGCCAACGTCCTGACTTTC,CSVAKAGNTGGANVLTF
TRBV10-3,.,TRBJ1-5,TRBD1,TGTGCCAGCAGTTACTCTTGGAGGGGGCGAGGCAATCGGCCCCAGCATTTT,CASSYSWRGRGNRPQHF
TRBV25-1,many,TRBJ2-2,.,TGTGCCAGCAGTAAATACAGGGACACGAACACCGGGGAGCTGTTTTTT,CASSKYRDTNTGELFF
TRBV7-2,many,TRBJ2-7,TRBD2,TGTGCCAGCAGCTGGACTAGCGGGGGGGCCGGAACCTACGAGCAGTACTTC,CASSWTSGGAGTYEQYF
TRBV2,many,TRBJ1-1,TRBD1,TGTGCCAGCAGTCCCGGGACAGTCCGTGAAGCTTTCTTT,CASSPGTVREAFF
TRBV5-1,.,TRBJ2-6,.,TGCGCCAGCAGCTTGCGAGCGGATGGGGTGGGCTCTGGGGCCAACGTCCTGACTTTC,CASSLRADGVGSGANVLTF
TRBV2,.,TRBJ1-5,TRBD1,TGTGCCAGCAGCTTGCAAGGGACAGTCTATCAGCCCCAGCATTTT,CASSLQGTVYQPQHF
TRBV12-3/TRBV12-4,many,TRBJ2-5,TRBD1,TGTGCCAGCAGTCCTCCGGGACAGGCCGAGACCCAGTACTTC,CASSPPGQAETQYF
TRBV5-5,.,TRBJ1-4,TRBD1,TGTGCCAGCAGCCGCGACAGGGGCGCTCCGGAAAAACTGTTTTTT,CASSRDRGAPEKLFF
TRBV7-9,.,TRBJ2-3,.,TGTGCCAGCAGCTTAGAACCTAGCACAGATACGCAGTATTTT,CASSLEPSTDTQYF
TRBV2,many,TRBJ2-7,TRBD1,TGTGCCAGTTGGGGGACAGGGGATTTCGAGCAGTACTTC,CASWGTGDFEQYF
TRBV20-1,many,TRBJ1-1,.,TGCAGTGCTAGCCTGGTCGGCACTGAAGCTTTCTTT,CSASLVGTEAFF
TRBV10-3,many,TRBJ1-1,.,TGTGCCATCAGTGAGTCCTCCAGGCAGTCGAACACTGAAGCTTTCTTT,CAISESSRQSNTEAFF
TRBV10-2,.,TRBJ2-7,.,TGCGCCAGCAGCCAAGACCAGGGACCCACTCCCTACGAGCAGTACTTC,CASSQDQGPTPYEQYF
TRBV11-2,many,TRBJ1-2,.,TGTGCCAGCAGCCCCCTGGCTATTGCGGGAGGCTACACCTTC,CASSPLAIAGGYTF
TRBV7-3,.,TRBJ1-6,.,TGTGCCAGCAGCGTTGAAACAGGGAGTCCGGGTTCACCCCTCCACTTT,CASSVETGSPGSPLHF
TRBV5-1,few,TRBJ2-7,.,TGCGCCAGCAGCCCCCAAAGATCGACAGACACCTACGAGCAGTACTTC,CASSPQRSTDTYEQYF
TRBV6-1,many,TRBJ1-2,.,TGTGCCAGCAGTGAAGGAGGGAGAGGGAGCTATGGCTACACCTTC,CASSEGGRGSYGYTF
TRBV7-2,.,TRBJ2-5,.,TGTGCCAGCAGCTTATACAGGGACGACCAAGAGACCCAGTACTTC,CASSLYRDDQETQYF
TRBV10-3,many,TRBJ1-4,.,TGTGCCATCAGCGGGGGAACGAGTAGCACTAATGAAAAACTGTTTTTT,CAISGGTSSTNEKLFF
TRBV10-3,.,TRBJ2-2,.,TGTGCCATCAGTGTGCAGGGAGCCGGGGAGCTGTTTTTT,CAISVQGAGELFF
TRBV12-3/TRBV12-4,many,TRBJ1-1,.,TGTGCCAGCAGGCTAAGGGCTAACACTGAAGCTTTCTTT,CASRLRANTEAFF
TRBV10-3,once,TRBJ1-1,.,TGTGCCATCAGTGACCCTGAAGCTTTCTTT,CAISDPEAFF
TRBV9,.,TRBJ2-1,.,TGTGCCAGCAGCCCTGCTAACAATGAGCAGTTCTTC,CASSPANNEQFF
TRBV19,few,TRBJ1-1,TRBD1,TGTGCCAGCAGCTTGGGAGGGACAGTCGGCGGGGCTTTCTTT,CASSLGGTVGGAFF
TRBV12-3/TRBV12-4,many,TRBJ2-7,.,TGTGCCAGCAGTCGGACCGCAGTCTCCTACGAGCAGTACTTC,CASSRTAVSYEQYF
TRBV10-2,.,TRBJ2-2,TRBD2,TGCGCCAGCAGCGGACTAGCGGCAAACACCGGGGAGCTGGTTTTT,CASSGLAANTGELVF
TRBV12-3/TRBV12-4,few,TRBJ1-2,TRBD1,TGTGCCAGCAGAGGGTCAGGGGGTGATGGCTACACCTTC,CASRGSGGDGYTF
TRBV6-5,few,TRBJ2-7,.,TGTGCCAGCAGTTTATGGGGGCCCTCTGGTTACGAGCAGTACTTC,CASSLWGPSGYEQYF
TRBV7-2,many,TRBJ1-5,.,TGTGCCAGCAGCTTAGGGGCAGGGAGAAACAGCAATCAGCCCCAGCATTTT,CASSLGAGRNSNQPQHF
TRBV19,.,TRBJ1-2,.,TGTGCCAGTAGTATACTGAGGGGAAACTATGGCTACACCTTC,CASSILRGNYGYTF
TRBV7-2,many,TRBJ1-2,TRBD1,TGTGCCAGCTACCTTGCGGGACAGGGCTACACCTTC,CASYLAGQGYTF
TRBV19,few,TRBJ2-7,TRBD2,TGTGCCAGTAGTATAGCGGGGACTAGCGGGAGTAGCGGCGAGCAGTACTTC,CASSIAGTSGSSGEQYF
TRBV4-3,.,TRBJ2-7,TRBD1,TGCGCCAGCAGCCAAGTCGGCCACTCGAGACAGGGGTCCAACGAGCAGTACTTC,CASSQVGHSRQGSNEQYF
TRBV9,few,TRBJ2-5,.,TGTGCCAGCAGCGCCCAAAACGAAGAGACCCAGTACTTC,CASSAQNEETQYF
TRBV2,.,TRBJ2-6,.,TGTGCCAGCTCACCTCTACAGGGTACTGGGGCCAACGTCCTGACTTTC,CASSPLQGTGANVLTF
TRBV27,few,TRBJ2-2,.,TGTGCCAGCAGTTGGAGGGAGAACACCGGGGAGCTGTTTTTT,CASSWRENTGELFF
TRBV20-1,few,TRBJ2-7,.,TGCAGTGCTAGACAGGGTCGCGGGGGCTCCGACGAGCAGTACTTC,CSARQGRGGSDEQYF
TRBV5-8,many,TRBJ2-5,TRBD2,TGTGCCAGCAGCGAGGGGGCCGATAGAGCGGGAGGCGGTGAGACCCAGTACTTC,CASSEGADRAGGGETQYF
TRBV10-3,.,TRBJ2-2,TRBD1,TGTGCCATCAGTGAGAGAGAAACAGGGGAGCAGTTTTTT,CAISERETGEQFF
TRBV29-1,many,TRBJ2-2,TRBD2,TGCGGCCACCGGGAGGAGACCACCGGGGAGCTGTTTTTT,CGHREETTGELFF
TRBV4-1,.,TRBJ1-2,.,TGCGCCAGCAGCCAAGTTGGAAGGAAGGTATATGGCTACACCTTC,CASSQVGRKVYGYTF
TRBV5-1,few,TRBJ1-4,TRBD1,TGCGCCAGCAGCTACGGTACACAGGGGCGTGAAAAACTGTTTTTT,CASSYGTQGREKLFF
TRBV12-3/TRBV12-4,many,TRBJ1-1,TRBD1,TGTGCCAGCAGTCCCGGACAGGGGGGCACTGAAGCTTTCTTT,CASSPGQGGTEAFF
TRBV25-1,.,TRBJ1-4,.,TGTGCCAGCAGGGCCCTGGGGGAAAAACTGTTTTTT,CASRALGEKLFF
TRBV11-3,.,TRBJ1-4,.,TGTGCCAGCAGCTTAGATCGAGGGAAACTGTTTTTT,CASSLDRGKLFF
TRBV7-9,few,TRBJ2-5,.,TGTGCCAGCAGCCGTACGAGACTATCACTAAAAGAGACCCAGTACTTC,CASSRTRLSLKETQYF
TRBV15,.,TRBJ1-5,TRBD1,TGTGCCACCAGCAGACAGGGGGCAGGAGAGACCCAGCATTTT,CATSRQGAGETQHF
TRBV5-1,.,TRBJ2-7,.,TGCGCCAGCAGATCCGACACCCGGCCCGAGCAGTACTTC,CASRSDTRPEQYF
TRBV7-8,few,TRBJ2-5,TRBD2,TGTGCCAGCAGCCCGAGACTAGCGGGGGGGCCGGGTTCAGAGACCCAGTACTTC,CASSPRLAGGPGSETQYF
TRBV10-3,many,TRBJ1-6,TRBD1,TGTGCCATCAGTTCTAGGACAGGGAATAATTCACCCCTCCACTTT,CAISSRTGNNSPLHF
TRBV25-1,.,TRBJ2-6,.,TGTGCCAGCAGCACCAGGGTCTTCCTGGCCGAAAGCTCTGGGGCCAACGTCCTGACTTTC,CASSTRVFLAESSGANVLTF
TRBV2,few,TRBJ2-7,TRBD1,TGTGCCAGCAGTACTAACACAGGGGATTTGCACGAGCAGTACTTC,CASSTNTGDLHEQYF
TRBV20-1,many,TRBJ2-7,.,TGCAGTGCGCATCAACCGGGACGGAATTACGAGCAGTACTTC,CSAHQPGRNYEQYF
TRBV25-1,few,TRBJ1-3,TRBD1,TGTGCCAGCAGTCGGACAGGCACGAACACCATATATTTT,CASSRTGTNTIYF
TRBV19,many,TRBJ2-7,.,TGTGCCAGTGGGATTGGGGCTAAGCAGTACTTC,CASGIGAKQYF
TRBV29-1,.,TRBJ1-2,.,TGCAGCGTTGAAATGGTGGCGGGTGGCTACACCTTC,CSVEMVAGGYTF
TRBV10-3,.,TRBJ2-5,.,TGTGCCATCAGTGACCGGGCCCAAGAGACCCAGTACTTC,CAISDRAQETQYF
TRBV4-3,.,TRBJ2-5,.,TGCGCCAGCAGCCAAGCAGGGGGAGGGAGAGAGACCCAGTACTTC,CASSQAGGGRETQYF